These 8 T cell receptor beta chains came from one sample sequenced in a study of T cell repertoires in cytomegalovirus infection. Via MiXCR, TCRdb re-called the reads, giving one row per CDR3 protein. The table lists approximately 770,000 distinct CDR3 sequences, about 28% of them singletons. These TCRs' antigens remain unknown. Sequenced here: cultured CD8+ T cells from PBMCs, sampled from culture after CMV antigen stimulation. All receptors derive from a human donor in good health (CMV status not recorded). Some clones in this sample may be carry-over from other donors' samples.

This clonotype was counted ten times or more. V gene TRBV6-1 combines with J gene TRBJ2-3; D might be TRBD2 (5 bases). The V end lost 5 bases, the J end lost 0 bases, and 18 bases lay between the germline ends. The CDR3 is 17 residues long. Germline V lookup: CDR1 MNHNS, CDR2 SASEGT. CDR3 sequence: CASSLTERRFSTDTQYF. Written as DNA, the CDR3 is TGTGCCAGCAGTTTGACCGAGCGGAGATTTAGCACAGATACGCAGTATTTT.

The genes are TRBV6-2 or TRBV6-3 and TRBJ2-1; 12 nucleotides match TRBD2. The germline CDR1 and CDR2 sequences are MNHEY and SVGEGT. There are 18 residues in the CDR3. The J segment lost 0 bases and the V segment lost 6 bases, leaving 9 bases of the junction unmatched. CDR3 residues: CASSPTSGGLSSYNEQFF. As DNA, the CDR3 is TGTGCCAGCAGCCCGACTAGCGGGGGCCTGAGCTCCTACAATGAGCAGTTCTTC.

The chain recombines TRBV19 with TRBJ1-1, with D hard to call. V was shortened by 8 bases and J by 6 bases, with 22 bases between the two germline ends. The V gene's germline CDR1 is LNHDA and CDR2 SQIVND (reference sequence). The length of the CDR3 is 15 residues. DNA of the CDR3: TGTGCCAGTGAACCCTACATATCTTCTTCCGCTGAAGCTTTCTTT. Its translation is CASEPYISSSAEAFF.

In this sample, this clonotype turned up a few times. The rearrangement joins TRBV19 to TRBJ1-6; no reliable D call. Germline values: CDR1 LNHDA, CDR2 SQIVND (reference sequence). This CDR3 has 16 amino acids. Trimming took off 6 bases at V and 0 bases at J, with 12 bases between the two ends. CDR3: CASRTPRSSYNSPLHF. Here the CDR3 DNA reads TGTGCCAGTAGGACTCCCAGGAGCTCCTATAATTCACCCCTCCACTTT. The full variable domain, with the rest looked up from reference TRBV19 and TRBJ1-6, is DGGITQSPKYLFRKEGQNVTLSCEQNLNHDAMYWYRQDPGQGLRLIYYSQIVNDFQKGDIAEGYSVSREKKESFPLTVTSAQKNPTAFYLCASRTPRSSYNSPLHFGNGTRLTVT.

This rearrangement joins TRBV29-1 to TRBJ1-5; D not resolved. CDR3 length: 15 amino acids. Germline V gives CDR1 SQVTM, CDR2 ANQGSEA. Trimming removed 3 bases from V and 3 bases from J, with 15 bases in between. CDR3 sequence: CSVEAEHRANQPQHF. For the CDR3, the DNA is TGCAGCGTTGAGGCCGAGCACAGAGCCAATCAGCCCCAGCATTTT.

This clonotype was seen only a few times. The CDR3: CASSSLPPNSPLHF. As DNA, the CDR3 is TGTGCCAGCAGCTCATTACCACCTAATTCACCCCTCCACTTT. This chain connects TRBV7-8 to TRBJ1-6; D uncertain. The CDR3 loop spans 14 amino acids. Looked up from germline, CDR1 is SGHVS and CDR2 is FQNEAQ. Trimming left V 4 bases short and J 6 bases short, with 10 bases between. The full variable domain, completed using reference TRBV7-8 and TRBJ1-6, is GAGVSQSPRYKVAKRGQDVALRCDPISGHVSLFWYQQALGQGPEFLTYFQNEAQLDKSGLPSDRFFAERPEGSVSTLKIQRTQQEDSAVYLCASSSLPPNSPLHFGNGTRLTVT.

This sequence joins TRBV24-1 and TRBJ1-5, with 8 positions matching TRBD1. V was pared by 6 bases and J by 0 bases, with 6 bases of the junction left unmatched. Germline loops: CDR1 KGHDR, CDR2 SFDVKD. The CDR3 loop spans 16 amino acids. CDR3 DNA sequence: TGTGCCACCAGTAGACAGGGGACGGATAGCAATCAGCCCCAGCATTTT. This codes for CATSRQGTDSNQPQHF.

The rearrangement links TRBV5-6 to TRBJ1-5; 8 bases align to TRBD1. The CDR3 sequence is 15 residues long. The germline V gene encodes CDR1 SGHDT and CDR2 YYEEEE. The V and J ends lost 2 bases and 4 bases, in that order; junction bases with no gene match: 5. CDR3 bases: TGTGCCAGCAGCTTCGGACAGGGCCTGAATCAGCCCCAGCATTTT. Translation gives CASSFGQGLNQPQHF.